The 15 T cell receptor beta chains reported below all come from one sample, sequenced in a study of cytomegalovirus exposure and HLA in healthy donors (dated by TCRdb to 2017 to 2019). The library relied on the immunoSEQ multiplex PCR assay. The multiplex PCR relied on a mix of 60 forward primers for TCR Vbeta segments and 13 reverse primers for TCR Jbeta segments. This is the immuneACCESS table as TCRdb keeps it, with only in-frame sequences that have V and J called. A part of the clones is gone; compared with another copy, unresolved V genes explain less than half, and the rest is unexplained. In this sample the table shows about 170,000 clones, 75% to 90% of which occur a single time. The leading ten clones occupy over 2% of the sample. Input material: PBMCs. Source of these receptors: a male donor in good health and CMV-seronegative.

This clone showed up just once. This chain links TRBV18 with TRBJ2-3; TRBD2 agrees at 7 bases. The CDR3 is 17 amino acids. J was trimmed by 2 bases and V by 4 bases; bases with no gene match: 12. Germline loops: CDR1 KGHSH, CDR2 LQKENI. The chain's CDR3 is CASSLTPGGKVTDTQYF. The CDR3 nucleotides read TGTGCCAGCTCACTCACCCCGGGGGGAAAAGTCACAGATACGCAGTATTTT.

The chain uses TRBV5-1 and TRBJ2-1; 13 bases align to TRBD2. Germline values: CDR1 SGHRS, CDR2 YFSETQ. V was pared by 3 bases and J by 5 bases, with 11 bases of the junction left unmatched. The CDR3 length is 18 residues. The DNA for the CDR3 is TGCGCCAGCAGCTCTGGGAGGCGGGGGACTAGCGGGGACAATGAGCAGTTCTTC. This sequence encodes CASSSGRRGTSGDNEQFF.

The gene calls are TRBV5-1 and TRBJ2-3; 13 bases are a match to TRBD2. Looked up from germline, CDR1 is SGHRS and CDR2 is YFSETQ. The CDR3 has 16 residues. V lost 2 bases to trimming and J lost 5 bases; unmatched junction nucleotides: 5. This chain's CDR3 is CASSLGTSGAIDTQYF. The CDR3 coding sequence is TGCGCCAGCAGCTTAGGGACTAGCGGGGCTATAGATACGCAGTATTTT.

This chain connects TRBV19 to TRBJ2-7, with TRBD1 matching over 9 bases. J gave up 2 bases and V 5 bases, and 7 bases lay outside the gene matches. The CDR3 spans 15 residues. From germline, CDR1 is LNHDA and CDR2 SQIVND (reference sequence). The CDR3 coding sequence is TGTGCCAGTAGTGCTGGACAGGGGCCTGCCTACGAGCAGTACTTC. As protein: CASSAGQGPAYEQYF.

Only a few counts were recorded for this clone. This rearrangement joins TRBV5-1 to TRBJ1-5; 9 bases are a match to TRBD1. Per germline, CDR1 SGHRS and CDR2 YFSETQ. The junction had 6 bases not matched to a gene; V was cut back by 4 bases and J by 4 bases. The CDR3 runs 15 residues. CDR3: CASSTGQGGNQPQHF. CDR3 DNA: TGCGCCAGCAGCACGGGACAGGGAGGAAATCAGCCCCAGCATTTT.

The rearrangement uses TRBV18 and TRBJ1-5; tentatively, D is TRBD1 (5 bases). V lost 4 bases and J 4 bases, leaving 17 bases between the germline ends. The CDR3 length is 16 residues. The germline gives CDR1 KGHSH, CDR2 LQKENI. This CDR3 reads CASSLQERGANQPQHF. The DNA of the CDR3 is TGTGCCAGCTCACTCCAGGAAAGGGGCGCGAATCAGCCCCAGCATTTT.

The chain carries TRBV30 and TRBJ1-1; 7 nucleotides line up with TRBD1. CDR3 length: 13 residues. With V trimmed by 5 bases and J by 0 bases, 3 bases remained unmatched. Germline CDR1 and CDR2: GTSNPN and SVGIG (reference sequence). The CDR3 bases are TGTGCCTGGGCGACAGGGATGAACACTGAAGCTTTCTTT. It translates to CAWATGMNTEAFF.

The J gene is TRBJ2-7, the V gene TRBV18; the match to TRBD1 covers 11 bases. In germline, CDR1 is KGHSH, CDR2 LQKENI. V shed 0 bases, J shed 3 bases, and the junction held 1 base outside the gene matches. CDR3 length: 15 amino acids. For the CDR3, the DNA is TGTGCCAGCTCACCACCCGGGACAGGGGGCTACGAGCAGTACTTC. Translating it yields CASSPPGTGGYEQYF.

The sample holds a few counts of this clone. J is TRBJ2-2 and V is TRBV6-1; no clear D gene. The V end was cut by 0 bases, the J end by 5 bases, with 13 bases between. The CDR3 has 16 amino acids. From germline, CDR1 is MNHNS and CDR2 SASEGT. The CDR3 region has the DNA TGTGCCAGCAGTGAAGCGGCAGGCAGAAGGACCGGGGAGCTGTTTTTT. It codes for CASSEAAGRRTGELFF.

Only one count was recorded for this clone. J is TRBJ2-2 and V is TRBV5-4; D is perhaps TRBD2 (5 bases). This CDR3 is built from 14 residues. V shed 7 bases and J shed 4 bases, with 14 bases lying between them. Germline assignment: CDR1 SGHNT and CDR2 YYREEE (reference sequence). The CDR3 loop is CASALEGSTGELFF. CDR3 coding DNA: TGTGCCAGCGCCCTCGAAGGGAGCACCGGGGAGCTGTTTTTT.

The gene calls are TRBV5-4 and TRBJ1-1; 7 positions match TRBD1. CDR1 is SGHNT and CDR2 is YYREEE in the germline V gene (reference sequence). CDR3 length equals 13 residues. The V and J ends lost 2 bases and 6 bases, in that order; junction bases with no gene match: 4. CDR3 protein: CASSFGDRAEAFF. The CDR3 DNA reads as TGTGCCAGCAGCTTTGGGGACAGAGCTGAAGCTTTCTTT.

This clone was recorded once. This chain joins TRBV5-1 and TRBJ2-5; 7 nucleotides agree with TRBD1. CDR3 size: 14 residues. V shed 7 bases, J shed 3 bases, and the junction held 9 bases outside the gene matches. Per the germline V gene, CDR1 is SGHRS and CDR2 is YFSETQ. In DNA, the CDR3 is TGCGCCAGCCGGGAACAGGGGCTGGAAGAGACCCAGTACTTC. Amino acid sequence: CASREQGLEETQYF.

V gene TRBV11-2 combines with J gene TRBJ2-7, with 7 bases aligning to TRBD2. V lost 7 bases, J lost 0 bases, and 6 bases stayed unmatched. Germline V gives CDR1 SGHAT, CDR2 FQNNGV. The length of the CDR3 is 14 residues. This CDR3 is CASTHGGSSYEQYF. The CDR3 coding sequence is TGTGCCAGCACCCACGGGGGGTCCTCCTACGAGCAGTACTTC.

CDR3 residues: CASSEGLADRKNEQYF. For the CDR3, the DNA is TGTGCCAGCAGCGAGGGACTAGCGGACCGAAAAAACGAGCAGTACTTC. The chain couples TRBV11-2 to TRBJ2-5, with 11 bases that match TRBD2. Near its end, the DNA agrees better with TRBJ2-7, so the J call may be wrong. This CDR3 has 16 amino acids. Germline V gene sequence: CDR1 SGHAT, CDR2 FQNNGV.

The chain employs TRBV5-4 and TRBJ2-5, with 12 bases identical to TRBD2. Germline V CDR1 and CDR2: SGHNT, YYREEE (reference sequence). J was trimmed by 5 bases and V by 0 bases; bases with no gene match: 2. This CDR3 spans 15 amino acids. CDR3 sequence reads: CASSLGLAGVETQYF. CDR3 nucleotide sequence: TGTGCCAGCAGCTTGGGACTAGCGGGAGTTGAGACCCAGTACTTC.